The clone carrying this T cell receptor beta chain was detected a few times. CDR3 length: 13 amino acids. Trimming removed 5 bases at V and 3 bases at J, with 11 bases between. The sample belongs to a study of blood T cell repertoires in COVID-19. Sequencing used immunoSEQ multiplex PCR; TCRdb keeps in-frame clones, though not all of them. The sample yields under 20,000 clones, about 80% seen once. The sequence was obtained from an older man with acute or convalescent COVID-19. The sequenced sample consisted of peripheral blood. V gene TRBV12-3 or TRBV12-4 combines with J gene TRBJ2-7; tentative D call: TRBD1 (6 bases). CDR3 sequence: CASSSGTHYEQYF. In nucleotides, the CDR3 is TGTGCCAGCAGTAGTGGGACACACTACGAGCAGTACTTC.